This TCR beta chain was sequenced in a study of T cell repertoires in cytomegalovirus infection. In the study overall: In public TCR beta signatures, there were indications of both CMV infection and matching HLA type. The study's findings and limits: It was HLA-C-restricted CMV-specific TCR beta clonotypes that dominated the response ex vivo. Carriers of CMV and the relevant HLA type were discriminated by public TCR beta frequency.

CDR1 is MGHDK, CDR2 SYGVNS, per germline. V was pared by 2 bases and J by 3 bases, with 11 bases between. This CDR3 contains 15 residues. TCRdb recomputed calls from the reads with MiXCR, one row per CDR3 protein. The data contain about 740,000 distinct CDR3 sequences, 35% of them seen just once; the ten biggest clones take up roughly 2.9%. This clonotype was counted between two and nine times. The antigen remains unidentified. The rearrangement links TRBV25-1 to TRBJ1-3; possible D gene TRBD1, 6 bases. Sequenced input: PBMCs. The receptor's source is a human donor in good health (CMV status not recorded). Some clones in this sample may be carry-over from other donors' samples. Here the CDR3 reads CASSELQTGGNTIYF. CDR3 bases: TGTGCCAGCAGTGAACTCCAGACAGGTGGAAACACCATATATTTT.